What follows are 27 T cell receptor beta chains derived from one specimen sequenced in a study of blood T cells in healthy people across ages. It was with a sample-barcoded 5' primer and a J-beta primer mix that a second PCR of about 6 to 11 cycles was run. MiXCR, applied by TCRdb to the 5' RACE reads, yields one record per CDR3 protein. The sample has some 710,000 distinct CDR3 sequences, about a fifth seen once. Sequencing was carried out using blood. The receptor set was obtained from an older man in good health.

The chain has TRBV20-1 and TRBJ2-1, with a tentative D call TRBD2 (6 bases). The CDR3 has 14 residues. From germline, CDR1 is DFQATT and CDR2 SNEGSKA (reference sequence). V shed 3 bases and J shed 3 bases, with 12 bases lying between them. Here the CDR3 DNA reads TGCAGTGCTAGGGGGGGATCCCGCTACAATGAGCAGTTCTTC. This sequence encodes CSARGGSRYNEQFF.

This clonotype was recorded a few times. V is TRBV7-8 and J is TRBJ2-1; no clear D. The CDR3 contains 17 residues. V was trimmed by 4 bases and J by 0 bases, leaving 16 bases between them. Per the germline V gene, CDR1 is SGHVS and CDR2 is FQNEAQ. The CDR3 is CASSSGSSLGSYNEQFF. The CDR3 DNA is TGTGCCAGCAGCTCAGGTTCGTCCCTAGGCTCCTACAATGAGCAGTTCTTC.

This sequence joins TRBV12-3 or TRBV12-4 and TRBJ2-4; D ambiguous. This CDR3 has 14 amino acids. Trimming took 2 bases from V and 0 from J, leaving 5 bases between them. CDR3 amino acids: CASSLIGAKNIQYF. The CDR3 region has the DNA TGTGCCAGCAGTTTAATAGGAGCCAAAAACATTCAGTACTTC.

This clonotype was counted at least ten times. The CDR3 loop reads CASSLDRTTYEQYF. The CDR3 region has the DNA TGTGCCAGCAGCTTAGATCGAACCACCTACGAGCAGTACTTC. This chain connects TRBV7-2 to TRBJ2-7, with D uncertain. Germline V gene sequence: CDR1 SGHTA, CDR2 FQGNSA. The CDR3 sequence is 14 residues long. Deletions cut 1 base from V and 2 bases from J, with 9 bases between.

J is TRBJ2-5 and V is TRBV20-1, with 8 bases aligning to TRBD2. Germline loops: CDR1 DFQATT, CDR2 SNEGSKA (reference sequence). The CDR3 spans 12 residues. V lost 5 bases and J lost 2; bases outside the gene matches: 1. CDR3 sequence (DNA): TGCAGTGCTGTAGCGGGACAAGAGACCCAGTACTTC. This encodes CSAVAGQETQYF.

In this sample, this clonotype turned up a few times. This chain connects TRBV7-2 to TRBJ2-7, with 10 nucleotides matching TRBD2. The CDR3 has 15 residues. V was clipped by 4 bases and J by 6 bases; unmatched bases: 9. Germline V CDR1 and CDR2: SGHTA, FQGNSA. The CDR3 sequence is CASSSQAGGNFEQYF. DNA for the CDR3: TGTGCCAGCAGCTCTCAAGCGGGGGGGAATTTCGAGCAGTACTTC.

CDR3 amino acids: CASSRDRGTRWDEAFF. The CDR3 DNA is TGTGCCAGCAGTAGGGACAGGGGGACGAGGTGGGATGAAGCTTTCTTT. The chain is built from TRBV6-5 and TRBJ1-1; 11 bases match TRBD1. J was trimmed by 7 bases and V by 5 bases; bases with no gene match: 12. Germline values: CDR1 MNHEY, CDR2 SVGAGI. This CDR3 has 16 amino acids.

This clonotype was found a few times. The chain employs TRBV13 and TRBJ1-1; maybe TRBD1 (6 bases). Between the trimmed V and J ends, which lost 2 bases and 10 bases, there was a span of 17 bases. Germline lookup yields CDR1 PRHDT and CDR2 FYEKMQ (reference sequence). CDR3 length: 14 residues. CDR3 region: CASSLRGGRQAAFF. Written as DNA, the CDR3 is TGTGCCAGCAGCTTAAGAGGGGGTCGGCAGGCAGCTTTCTTT.

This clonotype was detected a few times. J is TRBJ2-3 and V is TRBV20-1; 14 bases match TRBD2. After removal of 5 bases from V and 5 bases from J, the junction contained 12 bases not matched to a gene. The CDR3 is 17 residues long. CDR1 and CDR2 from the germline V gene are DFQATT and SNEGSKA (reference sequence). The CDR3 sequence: CSAPAFRTSGGRDTQYF. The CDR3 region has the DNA TGCAGTGCTCCAGCGTTCCGGACTAGCGGGGGGCGAGATACGCAGTATTTT.

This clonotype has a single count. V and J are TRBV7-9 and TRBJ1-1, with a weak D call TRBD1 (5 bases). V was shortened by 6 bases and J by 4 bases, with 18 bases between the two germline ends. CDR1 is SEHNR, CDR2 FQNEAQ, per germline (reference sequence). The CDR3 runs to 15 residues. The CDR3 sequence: CASSSNRGQGTEAFF. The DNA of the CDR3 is TGTGCCAGCAGTTCGAACCGGGGTCAGGGCACTGAAGCTTTCTTT.

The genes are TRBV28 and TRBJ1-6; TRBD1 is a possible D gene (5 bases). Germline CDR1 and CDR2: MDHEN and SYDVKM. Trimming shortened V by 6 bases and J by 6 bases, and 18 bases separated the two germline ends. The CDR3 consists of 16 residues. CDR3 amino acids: CASRRLGGTGNSPLHF. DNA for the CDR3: TGTGCCAGCAGACGCCTGGGGGGTACGGGTAATTCACCCCTCCACTTT.

DNA for the CDR3: TGTGCCAGCTTAGGGGGAGGGGGACCGAACTATGGCTACACCTTC. This codes for CASLGGGGPNYGYTF. The chain uses TRBV12-3 or TRBV12-4 and TRBJ1-2, with TRBD1 as a possible D gene (6 bases). V was cut by 8 bases and J by 2 bases, with 18 bases left in between. The CDR3 runs 15 residues.

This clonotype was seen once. The DNA for the CDR3 is TGTGCCAGCAGTAGGGAGGGCCGGAATGAGCAGTTCTTC. Its protein product is CASSREGRNEQFF. The gene calls are TRBV5-5 and TRBJ2-1; 7 nucleotides match TRBD2. Germline lookup yields CDR1 SGHKS and CDR2 YYEKEE (reference sequence). V was pared by 5 bases and J by 7 bases, with 6 bases of the junction left unmatched. The CDR3 has 13 amino acids.

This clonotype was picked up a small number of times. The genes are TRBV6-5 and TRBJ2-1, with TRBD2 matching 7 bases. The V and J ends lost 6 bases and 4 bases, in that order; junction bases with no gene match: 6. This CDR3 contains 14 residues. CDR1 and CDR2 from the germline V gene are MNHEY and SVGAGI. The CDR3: CASRKGGKYNEQFF. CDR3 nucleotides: TGTGCCAGCAGGAAGGGAGGGAAGTACAATGAGCAGTTCTTC.

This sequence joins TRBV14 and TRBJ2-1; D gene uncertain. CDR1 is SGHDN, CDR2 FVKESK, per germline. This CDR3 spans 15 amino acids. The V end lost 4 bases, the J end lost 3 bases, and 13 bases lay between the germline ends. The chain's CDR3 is CASSLPSGNYNEQFF. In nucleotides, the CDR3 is TGTGCCAGCAGCCTCCCGTCAGGAAACTACAATGAGCAGTTCTTC.

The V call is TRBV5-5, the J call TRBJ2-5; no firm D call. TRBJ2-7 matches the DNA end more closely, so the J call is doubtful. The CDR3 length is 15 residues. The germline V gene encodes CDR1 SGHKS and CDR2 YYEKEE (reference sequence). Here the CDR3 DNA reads TGTGCCAGCAGCTTGGGTCCGTTTGTTCTTTACGAGCAGTACTTC. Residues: CASSLGPFVLYEQYF.

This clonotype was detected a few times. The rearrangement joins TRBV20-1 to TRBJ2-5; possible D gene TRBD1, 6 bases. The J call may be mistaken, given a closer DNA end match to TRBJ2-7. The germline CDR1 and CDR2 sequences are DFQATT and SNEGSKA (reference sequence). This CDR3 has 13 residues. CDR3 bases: TGCAGTGCTAGAGCCGGGACAAAGTACGAGCAGTACTTC. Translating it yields CSARAGTKYEQYF.

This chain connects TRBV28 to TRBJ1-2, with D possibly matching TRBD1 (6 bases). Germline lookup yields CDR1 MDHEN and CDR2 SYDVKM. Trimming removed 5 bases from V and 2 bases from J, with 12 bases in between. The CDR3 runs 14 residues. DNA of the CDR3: TGTGCCAGCAGTCTGCCTCAGGGGAACTATGGCTACACCTTC. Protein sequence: CASSLPQGNYGYTF.

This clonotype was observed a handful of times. The CDR3 nucleotides read TGTGCCAGCAGTAAGAGGGCTAGCGGGGAAACAGATACGCAGTATTTT. The encoded protein is CASSKRASGETDTQYF. V is TRBV7-2 and J is TRBJ2-3; 9 bases fit TRBD2. Trimming at V came to 6 bases and at J to 3 bases, leaving 10 bases not matched to a gene. The CDR3 spans 16 residues. Looked up from germline, CDR1 is SGHTA and CDR2 is FQGNSA.

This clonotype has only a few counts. The CDR3 loop is CASSYRGPTDTQYF. The CDR3, as DNA: TGTGCCAGCAGCTACCGGGGGCCCACAGATACGCAGTATTTT. V usage is TRBV6-5 and J usage is TRBJ2-3; D is perhaps TRBD1 or TRBD2 (6 bases each). Germline V CDR1 and CDR2: MNHEY, SVGAGI. The V end lost 6 bases, the J end lost 2 bases, and 12 bases lay between the germline ends. The CDR3 has 14 residues.

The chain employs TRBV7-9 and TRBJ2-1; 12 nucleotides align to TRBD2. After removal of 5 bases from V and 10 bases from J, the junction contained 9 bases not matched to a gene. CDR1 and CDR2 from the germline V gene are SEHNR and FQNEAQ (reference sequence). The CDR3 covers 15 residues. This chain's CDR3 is CASSVRLAGALEQFF. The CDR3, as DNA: TGTGCCAGCAGCGTCCGACTAGCGGGAGCATTAGAGCAGTTCTTC.

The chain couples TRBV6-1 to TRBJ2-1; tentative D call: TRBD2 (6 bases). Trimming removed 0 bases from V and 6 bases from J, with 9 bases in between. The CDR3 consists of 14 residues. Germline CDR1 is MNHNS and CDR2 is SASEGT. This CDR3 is CASSEAGGTNEQFF. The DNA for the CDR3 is TGTGCCAGCAGTGAAGCGGGGGGAACCAATGAGCAGTTCTTC.

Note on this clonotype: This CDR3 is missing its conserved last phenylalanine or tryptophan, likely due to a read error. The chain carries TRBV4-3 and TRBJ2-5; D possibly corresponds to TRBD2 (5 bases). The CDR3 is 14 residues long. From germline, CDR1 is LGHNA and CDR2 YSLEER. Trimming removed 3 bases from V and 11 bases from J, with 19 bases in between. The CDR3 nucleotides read TGCGCCAGCAGCCACCCTCTCCCGGGTTGGGAGCAGTACGTC. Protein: CASSHPLPGWEQYV.

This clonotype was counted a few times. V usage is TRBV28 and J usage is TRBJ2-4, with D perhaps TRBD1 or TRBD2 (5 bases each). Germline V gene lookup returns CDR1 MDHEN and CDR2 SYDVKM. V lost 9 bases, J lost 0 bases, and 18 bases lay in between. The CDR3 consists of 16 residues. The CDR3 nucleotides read TGTGCCAGTACCGGGGCCGATATATTAGCCAAAAACATTCAGTACTTC. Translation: CASTGADILAKNIQYF. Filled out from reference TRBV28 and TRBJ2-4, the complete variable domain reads DVKVTQSSRYLVKRTGEKVFLECVQDMDHENMFWYRQDPGLGLRLIYFSYDVKMKEKGDIPEGYSVSREKKERFSLILESASTNQTSMYLCASTGADILAKNIQYFGAGTRLSVL.

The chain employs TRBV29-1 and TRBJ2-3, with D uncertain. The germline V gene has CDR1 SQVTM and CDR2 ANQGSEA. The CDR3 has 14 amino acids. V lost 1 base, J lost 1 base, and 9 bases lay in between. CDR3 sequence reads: CSVEGEERTDTQYF. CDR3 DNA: TGCAGCGTTGAAGGAGAAGAGCGCACAGATACGCAGTATTTT.

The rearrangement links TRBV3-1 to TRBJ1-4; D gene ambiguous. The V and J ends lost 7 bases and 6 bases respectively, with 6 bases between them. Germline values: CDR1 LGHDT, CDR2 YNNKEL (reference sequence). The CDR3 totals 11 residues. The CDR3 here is CASKGDEKLFF. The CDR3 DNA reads TGTGCCAGCAAAGGAGATGAAAAACTGTTTTTT.

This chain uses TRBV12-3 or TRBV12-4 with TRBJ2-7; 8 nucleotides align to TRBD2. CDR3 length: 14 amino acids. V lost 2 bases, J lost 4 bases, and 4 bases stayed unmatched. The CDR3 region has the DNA TGTGCCAGCAGTTTAACTAGCGGACCATACGAGCAGTACTTC. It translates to CASSLTSGPYEQYF.